Presented here are 3 T cell receptor beta chains from one specimen sequenced in a study of high-grade serous ovarian cancer treatment subgroups. Profiled with immunoSEQ multiplex PCR; TCRdb holds only in-frame clones, not every one. The sample has 10,000 to 12,000 clones; roughly 80% are singletons. Tumor samples were taken before definitive surgery or chemotherapy. Sequencing used tumor tissue. The receptors here all came from a human donor with high-grade serous ovarian cancer.

This clone was picked up one time. V usage is TRBV28 and J usage is TRBJ1-2; tentative D call: TRBD1 (6 bases). CDR3 size: 13 residues. Germline CDR1 and CDR2: MDHEN and SYDVKM. Trimming shortened V by 9 bases and J by 4 bases, and 15 bases separated the two germline ends. The CDR3 protein is CASGYRGAYGYTF. For the CDR3, the DNA is TGTGCCAGTGGCTATAGGGGGGCCTATGGCTACACCTTC.

The J gene is TRBJ1-6, the V gene TRBV4-2; 8 bases are shared with TRBD1. The CDR3 has 17 amino acids. Germline CDR1 reads LGHNA; CDR2 reads YNFKEQ. J was trimmed by 9 bases and V by 2 bases; bases with no gene match: 12. The CDR3 DNA is TGTGCCAGCAGCCAATCCCACCTGACAGGGGTAGGTTCACCCCTCCACTTT. Translating it yields CASSQSHLTGVGSPLHF.

This chain uses TRBV10-1 with TRBJ1-4; perhaps TRBD1 as D (5 bases). Germline V lookup: CDR1 WNHNN, CDR2 SYGVQD (reference sequence). This CDR3 spans 13 amino acids. V lost 9 bases and J lost 6, with 14 bases in between. CDR3 loop: CASRLQGYEKLFF. CDR3 nucleotides: TGCGCCAGTAGACTGCAGGGTTATGAAAAACTGTTTTTT.